Shown below are 21 T cell receptor beta chains from a single sample sequenced in a study of metastatic and nonmetastatic thyroid tumors. Thyroid surgery had not been preceded by any treatment in any patient. TCRdb re-processed the PCR reads through MiXCR. The sample includes 20,000 or so clones, approximately 22% of them seen just once. The material sequenced was adjacent normal tissue. The receptor set was obtained from a female donor with papillary thyroid cancer or a benign thyroid nodule (not recorded which). Some clones in this sample may be carry-over from other donors' samples.

This clone has more than one count but fewer than ten. The chain links TRBV6-5 to TRBJ2-3; D possibly corresponds to TRBD2 (5 bases). This CDR3 is 17 amino acids long. With 5 bases removed from V and 6 bases from J, the gap between germline ends came to 24 bases. CDR1 and CDR2 (germline): MNHEY, SVGAGI. The CDR3 spells CASSHRPHLAIGDTQYF. The CDR3 DNA is TGTGCCAGCAGTCATCGCCCACATTTAGCGATTGGGGATACGCAGTATTTT.

There are a few counts of this clone. Mismatch with germline at one junction end may stem from a read error. This chain joins TRBV7-9 and TRBJ2-1, with D perhaps TRBD1 or TRBD2 (5 bases each). Germline assignment: CDR1 SEHNR and CDR2 FQNEAQ (reference sequence). This CDR3 region has 12 residues. The CDR3 coding sequence is TGTGCCAGTAGCTCCTGGGACGGCGAGCAGTTCTTC. It specifies CASSSWDGEQFF.

The rearrangement uses TRBV15 and TRBJ1-4, with D possibly matching TRBD1 (5 bases). The germline gives CDR1 LNHNV, CDR2 YYDKDF (reference sequence). The CDR3 totals 14 residues. The V and J ends lost 4 bases and 4 bases respectively, with 10 bases between them. The CDR3 here is CATSTRQLNEKLFF. CDR3 nucleotides: TGTGCCACCAGCACCCGACAGCTTAATGAAAAACTGTTTTTT.

By frequency in the sample, this clone is medium-sized. This rearrangement joins TRBV9 to TRBJ2-7; 8 bases line up with TRBD2. V was clipped by 0 bases and J by 4 bases; unmatched bases: 6. The CDR3 has 15 residues. CDR1 and CDR2 from the germline V gene are SGDLS and YYNGEE. The CDR3 region is CASSVGPAGVYEQYF. The CDR3 nucleotides read TGTGCCAGCAGCGTAGGTCCAGCGGGGGTGTACGAGCAGTACTTC.

Sample share makes this clone medium-sized (0.01 to 0.1%). CDR3 nucleotides: TGTGCCAGCAGCTTAGGACAAGGGGAGGGGGCCTACGAGCAGTACTTC. Its translation: CASSLGQGEGAYEQYF. The chain links TRBV11-3 to TRBJ2-7; D possibly corresponds to TRBD2 (7 bases). Germline loops: CDR1 SGHNT, CDR2 YENEEA. V was cut by 1 base and J by 2 bases, with 15 bases left in between. CDR3 length: 16 residues.

The chain has TRBV10-3 and TRBJ2-2; D not certain. Trimming removed 6 bases at V and 4 bases at J, with 12 bases between. The CDR3 is 14 residues long. Per germline, CDR1 ENHRY and CDR2 SYGVKD. The CDR3 region has the DNA TGTGCCATCAGGCCCGCGTGTTGCACCGGGGAGCTGTTTTTT. Amino acid sequence: CAIRPACCTGELFF.

This clone appeared a single time. The junction departs from the called germline gene at one end, perhaps through a read error. This chain uses TRBV5-5 with TRBJ2-3; no clear D gene. Germline loops: CDR1 SGHKS, CDR2 YYEKEE (reference sequence). The CDR3 loop spans 15 amino acids. As DNA, the CDR3 is TGTGCCTGCAGCTTGCAGCTCCTAGGACCAGATACGCAGTATTTT. The encoded protein is CACSLQLLGPDTQYF.

By sample share, this clone is medium-sized. The V and J genes are TRBV11-2 and TRBJ2-7; 14 bases map to TRBD2. V shed 4 bases and J 5 bases; nucleotides not matched to a gene: 7. The CDR3 length is 16 residues. Germline V gene lookup returns CDR1 SGHAT and CDR2 FQNNGV. CDR3 sequence: CASSSTGGLAGDEQYF. CDR3 sequence (DNA): TGTGCCAGCAGCTCCACGGGGGGACTAGCGGGAGACGAGCAGTACTTC.

The chain employs TRBV12-3 or TRBV12-4 and TRBJ2-2, with D hard to call. The CDR3 extends over 14 amino acids. V gave up 3 bases and J gave up 2 bases, with 7 bases separating them. CDR3 sequence (DNA): TGTGCCAGCAGTTTGGGCGGAAACACCGGGGAGCTGTTTTTT. Its translation: CASSLGGNTGELFF.

In the case of this clone: Additional DNA sequences in this sample encode the identical CDR3. The chain combines TRBV7-2 with TRBJ2-2; D is possibly TRBD2 (5 bases). This CDR3 has 15 residues. CDR1 and CDR2 from the germline V gene are SGHTA and FQGNSA. The ends were cut back, 2 bases at V and 6 bases at J, with 13 bases in the middle. DNA of the CDR3: TGTGCCAGCAGCTTACAGCGGTCTGTCTCCGGGGAGCTGTTTTTT. Translating gives CASSLQRSVSGELFF.

A few counts support this clone. The chain combines TRBV6-1 with TRBJ2-7, with TRBD2 matching over 11 bases. CDR3 length: 16 amino acids. The junction had 14 bases not matched to a gene; V was cut back by 7 bases and J by 6 bases. The germline V gene encodes CDR1 MNHNS and CDR2 SASEGT. The CDR3 protein is CASTHDSGRAFSEQYF. CDR3 coding DNA: TGTGCCAGCACCCACGATAGCGGGAGGGCCTTTAGCGAGCAGTACTTC.

This clone was observed a few times. This chain connects TRBV6-2 or TRBV6-3 to TRBJ2-3; 9 positions match TRBD2. The CDR3 has 16 amino acids. Trimming at V came to 4 bases and at J to 5 bases, leaving 10 bases not matched to a gene. Germline CDR1 MNHEY, CDR2 SVGEGT. CDR3 bases: TGTGCCAGCAGTTCCCAAATCATAGCGGGAGTAGATACGCAGTATTTT. It translates to CASSSQIIAGVDTQYF.

This chain connects TRBV6-1 to TRBJ2-1; 7 bases match TRBD2. Germline V CDR1 and CDR2: MNHNS, SASEGT. The CDR3 has 15 residues. With 4 bases clipped from V and 0 bases from J, the junction kept 3 bases outside the gene matches. The CDR3 DNA reads TGTGCCAGCAGTGGGCGGACTAGCTCCTACAATGAGCAGTTCTTC. Protein product: CASSGRTSSYNEQFF.

This clone was seen at least ten times. Other DNA sequences of this sample code for an identical CDR3. The rearrangement joins TRBV9 to TRBJ2-5, with 7 bases matching TRBD2. The CDR3 is 15 amino acids. J was trimmed by 5 bases and V by 4 bases; bases with no gene match: 11. Germline V gene sequence: CDR1 SGDLS, CDR2 YYNGEE. In nucleotides, the CDR3 is TGTGCCAGCAGCCCCAGAGAGGGAGGGCCGGAGACCCAGTACTTC. It encodes CASSPREGGPETQYF. The full variable domain, in which reference TRBV9 and TRBJ2-5 provide the parts outside the CDR3, is DSGVTQTPKHLITATGQRVTLRCSPRSGDLSVYWYQQSLDQGLQFLIQYYNGEERAKGNILERFSAQQFPDLHSELNLSSLELGDSALYFCASSPREGGPETQYFGPGTRLLVL.

With respect to this clone: One end of the junction varies from germline; a read error may be responsible. CDR3 DNA sequence: TGTGCCAGCAGACGAGCGGAGGCGAACACAGATAAGCAGTATTTT. Translating gives CASRRAEANTDKQYF. The chain links TRBV11-2 to TRBJ2-3; possible D gene TRBD2, 5 bases. Germline assignment: CDR1 SGHAT and CDR2 FQNNGV. The length of the CDR3 is 15 residues.

Comment on this clone: The identical CDR3 is also encoded by other nucleotide sequences in the sample. This chain connects TRBV28 to TRBJ2-7; 8 bases align to TRBD1. V was clipped by 7 bases and J by 4 bases; unmatched bases: 6. Germline loops: CDR1 MDHEN, CDR2 SYDVKM. The CDR3 is made up of 13 amino acids. The CDR3 DNA reads TGTGCCAGCACCCTGACAGGGGCATACGAGCAGTACTTC. Translation gives CASTLTGAYEQYF.

This clone has ten or more counts. This chain joins TRBV5-6 and TRBJ1-5; D gene uncertain. CDR3 length: 15 amino acids. V shed 2 bases and J shed 1 base, with 10 bases lying between them. Per germline, CDR1 SGHDT and CDR2 YYEEEE. CDR3 sequence reads: CASSFSGLSNQPQHF. The CDR3 bases are TGTGCCAGCAGCTTTAGCGGGTTGAGCAATCAGCCCCAGCATTTT.

The V gene is TRBV19, the J gene TRBJ1-2; 8 bases align to TRBD1. The CDR3 covers 13 residues. V was clipped by 4 bases and J by 8 bases; unmatched bases: 6. Germline V gives CDR1 LNHDA, CDR2 SQIVND (reference sequence). This CDR3 is CASSRQGIVGYTF. CDR3 sequence (DNA): TGTGCCAGTAGTAGACAGGGGATTGTAGGCTACACCTTC. Full variable domain (missing parts from reference TRBV19 and TRBJ1-2): DGGITQSPKYLFRKEGQNVTLSCEQNLNHDAMYWYRQDPGQGLRLIYYSQIVNDFQKGDIAEGYSVSREKKESFPLTVTSAQKNPTAFYLCASSRQGIVGYTFGSGTRLTVV.

Many counts were recorded for this clone. V and J are TRBV5-1 and TRBJ1-2, with D unresolved. This CDR3 region has 14 residues. Trimming left V 0 bases short and J 8 bases short, with 14 bases between. Germline CDR1 reads SGHRS; CDR2 reads YFSETQ. CDR3 DNA sequence: TGCGCCAGCAGCTTGGCAGGTACGAGAGAAGGCTACACCTTC. As protein: CASSLAGTREGYTF.

This clone was detected ten times or more. V is TRBV5-1 and J is TRBJ1-5; D is undetermined. The CDR3 consists of 13 residues. With 3 bases removed from V and 7 bases from J, the gap between germline ends came to 11 bases. Germline V lookup: CDR1 SGHRS, CDR2 YFSETQ. CDR3 in DNA: TGCGCCAGCAGCTCCGCCTCGGGGCAGCCCCAGCATTTT. Its protein is CASSSASGQPQHF. Supplemented by reference TRBV5-1 and TRBJ1-5, the full variable domain reads KAGVTQTPRYLIKTRGQQVTLSCSPISGHRSVSWYQQTPGQGLQFLFEYFSETQRNKGNFPGRFSGRQFSNSRSEMNVSTLELGDSALYLCASSSASGQPQHFGDGTRLSIL.

The J gene is TRBJ1-1, the V gene TRBV19; 12 nucleotides line up with TRBD1. Germline CDR1 and CDR2: LNHDA and SQIVND (reference sequence). The CDR3 totals 17 residues. The junction had 10 bases not matched to a gene; V was cut back by 7 bases and J by 1 base. CDR3 DNA: TGTGCCAGTACCAGGGGACAGGGGGCCCTCAGGAACACTGAAGCTTTCTTT. Translation: CASTRGQGALRNTEAFF.